This section outlines one T cell receptor (beta chain) sequence together with its context. With a much larger clone just one base away, this may be a read error. The sample is drawn from a study of T cells in Graves' hyperthyroidism and ophthalmopathy. About the research overall: Peripheral blood was taken when the disease was first diagnosed, before any treatment began.

The authors obtained PBMCs from around 10 ml of fresh peripheral blood. Looked up from germline, CDR1 is SGHRS and CDR2 is YFSETQ. The CDR3 has 14 amino acids. Researchers took RNA transcripts and amplified the TCR beta CDR3 regions from them. The HTBI primer set drove a first-round RT-PCR of the TCR CDR3. In TCRdb, the multiplex PCR reads were re-called with MiXCR into one record per CDR3 protein. This sample has about 510,000 distinct CDR3 sequences, with approximately 15% found just once. What was sequenced was blood. This rearrangement joins TRBV5-1 to TRBJ2-7; TRBD1 matches at 7 bases. This clonotype was obtained from a woman in her forties with Graves' hyperthyroidism. CDR3 sequence: CASSPTGVPYERYF. CDR3 DNA sequence: TGCGCCAGCAGCCCTACAGGGGTGCCCTACGAGCGGTACTTC.